This TCR beta chain was profiled in a study of shared clonotypes between healthy human individuals. Study-wide results and limits: The sharing of 4.5% to 5% of naive CD4 clonotypes was seen across a handful of donors. Limited genetic and exposure-history diversity came from having few donors.

Germline CDR1 reads MGHRA; CDR2 reads YSYEKL. The CDR3 spans 15 residues. About this clone itself: What it binds is unknown.

Some clones are missing from TCRdb's copy, which holds only in-frame ones; the method was immunoSEQ multiplex PCR. The sample yields some 500,000 clones, roughly 95% seen once. The rearrangement links TRBV4-1 to TRBJ2-5, with D perhaps TRBD2 (5 bases). The tail of the sequence fits TRBJ2-7 better, so the J call may be wrong. Material for sequencing was naive CD4+ T cells sorted from blood. Described subset: CD45RA+ positively selected. The receptor's source is a woman in her 30s in good health. CDR3 in amino acids: CASSQGSSASYEQYF. As DNA, the CDR3 is TGCGCCAGCAGCCAAGGGAGTAGCGCGTCCTACGAGCAGTACTTC.